Listed here are 12 T cell receptor beta chains from one sample, sequenced in a study of radiotherapy plus CTLA-4 blockade in lung cancer. Clones were read by immunoSEQ multiplex PCR, and TCRdb kept only the in-frame ones, dropping some. Of around 40,000 clones listed, 65% to 75% were seen once; the top ten hold 9.8%. The source was peripheral blood, collected from a patient treated with radiotherapy plus ipilimumab. The receptors were sampled from a human donor with non-small cell lung cancer who had stable disease on radiotherapy plus ipilimumab.

The CDR3 DNA is TGTGCCAGCACCTCCCAGGGGGTTCCGACCTACGAGCAGTACTTC. Translating it yields CASTSQGVPTYEQYF. V and J are TRBV7-9 and TRBJ2-7; 7 nucleotides line up with TRBD1. From germline, CDR1 is SEHNR and CDR2 FQNEAQ (reference sequence). This CDR3 spans 15 amino acids. V was clipped by 7 bases and J by 2 bases; unmatched bases: 11.

The chain recombines TRBV10-3 with TRBJ2-7; tentative D call: TRBD2 (5 bases). Germline V lookup: CDR1 ENHRY, CDR2 SYGVKD. The CDR3 length is 16 residues. V was trimmed by 2 bases and J by 0 bases, leaving 14 bases between them. CDR3 in DNA: TGTGCCATCAGTGAGCCGAGGACTGTAAGCTCCTACGAGCAGTACTTC. Protein: CAISEPRTVSSYEQYF.

This clone came up once. The chain is built from TRBV1 and TRBJ2-3; TRBD2, as called in the table, went unchecked against the DNA. TRBV1 counts as a pseudogene. The CDR3 runs to 15 residues. The CDR3: CTSSQPPPGTDTQYF. DNA of the CDR3: TGCACCAGCAGCCAGCCTCCCCCGGGCACAGATACGCAGTATTTT.

In this sample, this clone turned up once. The chain uses TRBV7-9 and TRBJ2-3, with D possibly matching TRBD1 (6 bases). This CDR3 region has 15 residues. Germline CDR1 is SEHNR and CDR2 is FQNEAQ (reference sequence). V shed 5 bases and J shed 1 base, with 13 bases lying between them. The CDR3 here is CASSKQGFGTDTQYF. CDR3 nucleotides: TGTGCCAGCAGCAAACAGGGTTTCGGCACAGATACGCAGTATTTT.

The gene calls are TRBV11-3 and TRBJ1-4, with TRBD1 as a possible D gene (6 bases). Trimming shortened V by 3 bases and J by 8 bases, and 10 bases separated the two germline ends. The CDR3 extends over 13 amino acids. CDR1 is SGHNT, CDR2 YENEEA, per germline. The CDR3 reads CASSFRGREKLFF. DNA of the CDR3: TGTGCCAGCAGCTTCAGGGGAAGGGAAAAACTGTTTTTT.

The sample holds a few counts of this clone. This rearrangement joins TRBV11-1 to TRBJ2-6; D is unclear. Looked up from germline, CDR1 is SGHAT and CDR2 is FQDESV (reference sequence). V shed 8 bases and J shed 4 bases, with 9 bases lying between them. The CDR3 extends over 13 amino acids. CDR3 loop: CASEWAGANVLTF. The CDR3 nucleotides are TGTGCCAGCGAATGGGCCGGGGCCAACGTCCTGACTTTC.

V usage is TRBV6-1 and J usage is TRBJ1-5, with TRBD1 matching over 8 bases. This CDR3 spans 15 amino acids. Looked up from germline, CDR1 is MNHNS and CDR2 is SASEGT. The ends lost 6 bases at V and 1 base at J; junction bases unmatched: 5. Here the CDR3 DNA reads TGTGCCAGCAGCCGCAGACAGGGGAGCAATCAGCCCCAGCATTTT. Encoded protein: CASSRRQGSNQPQHF.

J is TRBJ1-2 and V is TRBV27; tentative D call: TRBD1 (6 bases). The CDR3 extends over 13 amino acids. Germline assignment: CDR1 MNHEY and CDR2 SMNVEV (reference sequence). Between the trimmed V and J ends, which lost 6 bases and 8 bases, there was a span of 16 bases. The CDR3 bases are TGTGCCAGCAGCGACAGGCCATCGAGCGGCTACACCTTC. Encoded protein: CASSDRPSSGYTF.

In its sample, this clone was seen once. V and J are TRBV7-2 and TRBJ1-3; D possibly corresponds to TRBD1 (6 bases). This CDR3 spans 15 amino acids. CDR1 is SGHTA and CDR2 is FQGNSA in the germline V gene. With 3 bases removed from V and 0 bases from J, the gap between germline ends came to 9 bases. In DNA form, the CDR3 reads TGTGCCAGCAGCTTGTCCAGGGGCTCTGGAAACACCATATATTTT. Protein: CASSLSRGSGNTIYF.

The chain carries TRBV18 and TRBJ2-2; a weak D match, TRBD1 (6 bases). This CDR3 has 15 amino acids. V was trimmed by 6 bases and J by 2 bases, leaving 13 bases between them. Germline V gene sequence: CDR1 KGHSH, CDR2 LQKENI. The DNA for the CDR3 is TGTGCCAGCTCTCCGTACAGGGTAAACACCGGGGAGCTGTTTTTT. Protein: CASSPYRVNTGELFF.

This rearrangement joins TRBV18 to TRBJ2-6; 8 bases agree with TRBD1. Germline CDR1 reads KGHSH; CDR2 reads LQKENI. Trimming at V came to 3 bases and at J to 0 bases, leaving 7 bases not matched to a gene. This CDR3 has 18 residues. CDR3 region: CASSPWRTGSSGANVLTF. In DNA form, the CDR3 reads TGTGCCAGCTCACCGTGGAGGACAGGGAGCTCTGGGGCCAACGTCCTGACTTTC. Variable domain in full (rest from reference TRBV18 and TRBJ2-6): NAGVMQNPRHLVRRRGQEARLRCSPMKGHSHVYWYRQLPEEGLKFMVYLQKENIIDESGMPKERFSAEFPKEGPSILRIQQVVRGDSAAYFCASSPWRTGSSGANVLTFGAGSRLTVL.

The chain combines TRBV2 with TRBJ1-2; 7 positions agree with TRBD1. V was clipped by 5 bases and J by 2 bases; unmatched bases: 14. This CDR3 has 17 residues. Germline values: CDR1 SNHLY, CDR2 FYNNEI. This CDR3 reads CASSPTLTGTLNYGYTF. In DNA, the CDR3 is TGTGCCAGCAGTCCAACCCTGACAGGGACTTTGAACTATGGCTACACCTTC.